Listed here are 27 T cell receptor beta chains from one sample, sequenced in a study of radiotherapy plus CTLA-4 blockade in lung cancer. Sequencing was performed with immunoSEQ multiplex PCR; in TCRdb, only in-frame clones are kept and a portion is missing. The top ten clones hold less than 7.5% of a sample with about 59,000 clones, about 80% of them seen once. This specimen consisted of peripheral blood, obtained from a patient treated with radiotherapy plus ipilimumab. All receptors come from a human donor with non-small cell lung cancer whose response to radiotherapy plus ipilimumab could not be evaluated.

The chain couples TRBV28 to TRBJ2-7; 11 nucleotides match TRBD1. Germline V gene data show CDR1 as MDHEN and CDR2 as SYDVKM. The CDR3 sequence is 15 residues long. J gave up 3 bases and V 6 bases, and 7 bases lay outside the gene matches. CDR3 protein: CASRGPGQGGYEQYF. The DNA for the CDR3 is TGTGCCAGCAGGGGACCGGGACAGGGGGGCTACGAGCAGTACTTC.

This chain connects TRBV5-1 to TRBJ2-3; 8 bases map to TRBD2. The junction had 4 bases not matched to a gene; V was cut back by 3 bases and J by 4 bases. This CDR3 has 14 residues. Germline V gene sequence: CDR1 SGHRS, CDR2 YFSETQ. The CDR3 sequence: CASSSERESDTQYF. In DNA form, the CDR3 reads TGCGCCAGCAGCTCTGAGCGGGAGTCAGATACGCAGTATTTT.

V and J are TRBV7-8 and TRBJ1-5, with D maybe TRBD1 (5 bases). Per germline, CDR1 SGHVS and CDR2 FQNEAQ. The CDR3 sequence is 15 residues long. V shed 1 base and J shed 7 bases, with 14 bases lying between them. CDR3: CASSLGVQGGQPQHF. The CDR3 nucleotides are TGTGCCAGCAGCTTAGGGGTGCAGGGTGGCCAGCCCCAGCATTTT.

The chain uses TRBV2 and TRBJ1-5; TRBD1 agrees at 7 bases. CDR1 and CDR2 from the germline V gene are SNHLY and FYNNEI. The CDR3 has 14 amino acids. Germline trimming cut 6 bases from V and 5 bases from J; bases unmatched to any gene: 7. The CDR3 DNA reads TGTGCCAGCAGCCCGGACAGGATCGATCAGCCCCAGCATTTT. Translation gives CASSPDRIDQPQHF.

This clone was recorded a few times. The genes are TRBV5-6 and TRBJ2-7; 7 positions match TRBD1. The length of the CDR3 is 16 residues. V shed 0 bases, J shed 4 bases, and the junction held 10 bases outside the gene matches. CDR1 is SGHDT and CDR2 is YYEEEE in the germline V gene. The CDR3 nucleotides are TGTGCCAGCAGCTTGGAGGGCAGGGGGAGCCCTTACGAGCAGTACTTC. Residues: CASSLEGRGSPYEQYF.

The chain uses TRBV5-1 and TRBJ2-3; 12 bases match TRBD1. V shed 7 bases, J shed 6 bases, and the junction held 12 bases outside the gene matches. Germline values: CDR1 SGHRS, CDR2 YFSETQ. This CDR3 contains 16 residues. CDR3 protein: CASRTRGQGATDTQYF. The CDR3 DNA follows: TGCGCCAGCCGTACTCGGGGACAGGGGGCGACGGATACGCAGTATTTT.

CDR3 DNA: TGCGCCAGCGGCCCTGGACGGGCGGGGGATCAGCTACATACAAACTATGGCTACACCTTC. Its translation is CASGPGRAGDQLHTNYGYTF. This rearrangement joins TRBV5-1 to TRBJ1-2, with D possibly TRBD1 on 5 matching bases. Per germline, CDR1 SGHRS and CDR2 YFSETQ. The CDR3 has 20 amino acids. Trimming stripped 7 bases from V and 2 bases from J, with 33 bases between.

This clone was recorded a few times. The chain has TRBV21-1 and TRBJ2-2; the table's D gene call, TRBD1, was not cross checked with the DNA. TRBV21-1 is reported as a pseudogene. CDR3 length: 14 amino acids. CDR3 in DNA: TGTGCCAGCTTACAGGGGAAGATCTCCGGGGAGCTGTTTTTT. Translation gives CASLQGKISGELFF.

In its sample, this clone was seen a few times. The gene calls are TRBV4-3 and TRBJ2-5; 8 nucleotides line up with TRBD1. CDR3 length equals 15 residues. V lost 0 bases and J lost 4; bases outside the gene matches: 4. Germline V lookup: CDR1 LGHNA, CDR2 YSLEER. The CDR3 loop reads CASSQDRGRGETQYF. The CDR3 DNA sequence: TGCGCCAGCAGCCAAGACAGGGGGCGCGGAGAGACCCAGTACTTC.

The V gene is TRBV4-2, the J gene TRBJ1-1; 10 bases are a match to TRBD1. The CDR3 has 15 amino acids. The V and J ends lost 0 bases and 5 bases, in that order; junction bases with no gene match: 3. Germline V lookup: CDR1 LGHNA, CDR2 YNFKEQ. The CDR3 nucleotides are TGTGCCAGCAGCCAAGAGGGACAGGGGAGGACTGAAGCTTTCTTT. Translated, it gives CASSQEGQGRTEAFF.

This clone was seen repeatedly, ten times or more. The J gene is TRBJ2-5, the V gene TRBV4-3; 15 bases are a match to TRBD2. Germline values: CDR1 LGHNA, CDR2 YSLEER. The trim removed 4 bases at V and 5 bases at J, leaving 2 bases unmatched. This CDR3 comprises 15 residues. As DNA, the CDR3 is TGCGCCAGCAGCCCCGGGACTAGCGGGGGGGAGACCCAGTACTTC. This gives the protein CASSPGTSGGETQYF.

The CDR3 region is CATASEGPEQFF. Here the CDR3 DNA reads TGTGCCACCGCGAGCGAGGGCCCAGAGCAGTTCTTC. This chain links TRBV19 with TRBJ2-1; maybe TRBD2 (5 bases). V was cut by 10 bases and J by 10 bases, with 17 bases left in between. The CDR3 has 12 amino acids. From germline, CDR1 is LNHDA and CDR2 SQIVND (reference sequence). The variable domain in full, with the rest retrieved from reference TRBV19 and TRBJ2-1, is DGGITQSPKYLFRKEGQNVTLSCEQNLNHDAMYWYRQDPGQGLRLIYYSQIVNDFQKGDIAEGYSVSREKKESFPLTVTSAQKNPTAFYLCATASEGPEQFFGPGTRLTVL.

The chain links TRBV9 to TRBJ1-1, with a tentative D call TRBD1 (5 bases). V lost 3 bases to trimming and J lost 1 base, with 13 bases between them. The CDR3 is made up of 15 amino acids. CDR1 is SGDLS and CDR2 is YYNGEE in the germline V gene. The DNA for the CDR3 is TGTGCCAGCAGCGCGTACGTCGACAGGAACACTGAAGCTTTCTTT. This gives the protein CASSAYVDRNTEAFF.

The chain uses TRBV7-2 and TRBJ2-1, with 8 bases identical to TRBD2. The length of the CDR3 is 17 residues. Germline V gene lookup returns CDR1 SGHTA and CDR2 FQGNSA. After removal of 5 bases from V and 0 bases from J, the junction contained 9 bases not matched to a gene. CDR3 in DNA: TGTGCCAGCAGCCCCCAGGGAGCGGGGGCCTCCTACAATGAGCAGTTCTTC. Residues: CASSPQGAGASYNEQFF.

This clone was seen a few times. J is TRBJ1-5 and V is TRBV4-1, with D hard to call. The CDR3 is 15 residues long. The ends were cut back, 0 bases at V and 3 bases at J, with 9 bases in the middle. The germline V gene has CDR1 MGHRA and CDR2 YSYEKL. The CDR3 coding sequence is TGCGCCAGCAGCCAAGATCCGTACACCAATCAGCCCCAGCATTTT. Protein product: CASSQDPYTNQPQHF.

The V gene is TRBV28, the J gene TRBJ1-1; D is unclear. This CDR3 region has 15 residues. The V gene lost 2 bases and the J gene lost 1 base, with 11 bases spanning the gap. The germline CDR1 and CDR2 sequences are MDHEN and SYDVKM. The CDR3 coding sequence is TGTGCCAGCAGTTTAATCCGAGCTTCGAACACTGAAGCTTTCTTT. It is translated as CASSLIRASNTEAFF.

This chain uses TRBV5-1 with TRBJ1-2; TRBD1 aligns across 11 bases. The CDR3 contains 16 residues. Germline V gene lookup returns CDR1 SGHRS and CDR2 YFSETQ. V lost 1 base and J lost 4; bases outside the gene matches: 6. This chain's CDR3 is CASSLTRTGGFYGYTF. The CDR3 coding sequence is TGCGCCAGCAGCTTGACACGGACAGGGGGCTTCTATGGCTACACCTTC.

The J gene is TRBJ1-2, the V gene TRBV5-4; a weak D match, TRBD1 (6 bases). CDR3 size: 16 residues. V lost 0 bases, J lost 5 bases, and 17 bases lay in between. Germline V CDR1 and CDR2: SGHNT, YYREEE (reference sequence). CDR3 coding DNA: TGTGCCAGCAGCTTGGGGGCACAGGGAGGGGGGTATGGCTACACCTTC. It encodes CASSLGAQGGGYGYTF.

The chain employs TRBV19 and TRBJ2-5; TRBD2 aligns across 7 bases. The CDR3 consists of 15 residues. The V gene's germline CDR1 is LNHDA and CDR2 SQIVND (reference sequence). V was clipped by 6 bases and J by 0 bases; unmatched bases: 7. The CDR3 is CASRDPGGHQETQYF. Here the CDR3 DNA reads TGTGCCAGTAGGGACCCGGGGGGTCACCAAGAGACCCAGTACTTC.

This clone has just one count. The chain recombines TRBV19 with TRBJ2-2; 10 bases align to TRBD1. CDR3 size: 15 residues. CDR1 is LNHDA, CDR2 SQIVND, per germline (reference sequence). V was pared by 5 bases and J by 7 bases, with 7 bases of the junction left unmatched. In nucleotides, the CDR3 is TGTGCCAGTAGTCTAACGACAGGGGGCGGCGGGGAGCTGTTTTTT. Residues: CASSLTTGGGGELFF.

J is TRBJ1-1 and V is TRBV5-3; D is undetermined. TRBV5-3 is flagged as an ORF with uncertain function. The CDR3 consists of 13 residues. V lost 6 bases to trimming and J lost 8 bases, with 17 bases between them. The CDR3 DNA reads as TGTGCCAGAACCAGATGGGCAGTCGGAGAAGCTTTCTTT. It codes for CARTRWAVGEAFF.

The chain links TRBV14 to TRBJ1-1, with TRBD1 identical over 9 bases. The germline CDR1 and CDR2 sequences are SGHDN and FVKESK. Trimming removed 0 bases from V and 3 bases from J; junction bases left unmatched: 2. This CDR3 comprises 15 residues. The CDR3 is CASSQDRDRDTEAFF. The DNA of the CDR3 is TGTGCCAGCAGCCAAGATAGGGACAGGGACACTGAAGCTTTCTTT. The full variable domain, in which reference TRBV14 and TRBJ1-1 provide the parts outside the CDR3, is EAGVTQFPSHSVIEKGQTVTLRCDPISGHDNLYWYRRVMGKEIKFLLHFVKESKQDESGMPNNRFLAERTGGTYSTLKVQPAELEDSGVYFCASSQDRDRDTEAFFGQGTRLTVV.

The chain has TRBV28 and TRBJ2-1; D is perhaps TRBD1 (6 bases). This CDR3 comprises 16 residues. Per the germline V gene, CDR1 is MDHEN and CDR2 is SYDVKM. Deletions cut 2 bases from V and 0 bases from J, with 11 bases between. The CDR3 spells CASSLIGGPSYNEQFF. The CDR3, as DNA: TGTGCCAGCAGTTTAATAGGGGGACCCTCCTACAATGAGCAGTTCTTC.

This chain connects TRBV4-1 to TRBJ2-3, with a possible D match to TRBD2 (7 bases). This CDR3 is built from 15 residues. V lost 0 bases and J lost 6, with 13 bases in between. CDR1 is MGHRA and CDR2 is YSYEKL in the germline V gene. The CDR3 coding sequence is TGCGCCAGCAGCCAAGATGGGGGGGCCCTGGATACGCAGTATTTT. Amino acid sequence: CASSQDGGALDTQYF.

J is TRBJ2-2 and V is TRBV6-5; TRBD1 agrees at 7 bases. The CDR3 extends over 14 amino acids. Trimming cost V 6 bases and J 4 bases; bases outside gene matches: 5. Germline V gives CDR1 MNHEY, CDR2 SVGAGI. The CDR3 nucleotides are TGTGCCAGCAGACCAGGGGGTGGCACCGGGGAGCTGTTTTTT. It encodes CASRPGGGTGELFF.

The rearrangement joins TRBV7-2 to TRBJ2-7; D is unresolved. Germline V gives CDR1 SGHTA, CDR2 FQGNSA. The CDR3 contains 12 residues. Trimming pared 1 base from V and 7 bases from J, leaving 8 bases between. CDR3 in DNA: TGTGCCAGCAGCTTAGACACCGGGGAGCAGTACTTC. Translating gives CASSLDTGEQYF. Based on the CDR3 plus reference TRBV7-2 and TRBJ2-7, the full variable domain is GAGVSQSPSNKVTEKGKDVELRCDPISGHTALYWYRQSLGQGLEFLIYFQGNSAPDKSGLPSDRFSAERTGGSVSTLTIQRTQQEDSAVYLCASSLDTGEQYFGPGTRLTVT.

The rearrangement uses TRBV2 and TRBJ1-1; TRBD1 might be the D (6 bases). The CDR3 runs to 14 residues. Germline CDR1 is SNHLY and CDR2 is FYNNEI. The V end lost 2 bases, the J end lost 7 bases, and 14 bases lay between the germline ends. The CDR3 sequence: CASSERTADIEAFF. The CDR3 coding sequence is TGTGCCAGCAGTGAAAGGACAGCGGATATTGAAGCTTTCTTT.